The rows below give T cell receptor beta chains drawn from one sample of a study of blood T cells in healthy people across ages. MiXCR was run by TCRdb on the 5' RACE reads, yielding one entry per CDR3 protein. This sample has 1.5 million to 2 million distinct CDR3 sequences, with roughly a third found just once. Source material: blood. The receptors were sampled from a woman aged 25 to 39 in good health. Both conserved end residues are part of each CDR3. The order of the fields is CDR3 length, V gene, CDR3 protein.

>14|TRBV6-1
CASSDTGQPDGYTF
>15|TRBV28
CASSFPSSGANVQTF
>13|TRBV29-1
CSVEDGNTGELFF
>18|TRBV4-1
CASSQPCLAGGPGNEQFF
>18|TRBV7-9
CASSFLMASGGNYYEQYF
>12|TRBV20-1
CSGGLRGDTQYF
>16|TRBV3-1
CASSQAGTGRNSPLHF
>15|TRBV5-1
CASSLTTGRTYEQYF
>19|TRBV12-3/TRBV12-4
CASSFGQGRFVSAKNIQYF
>15|TRBV20-1
CSARAGGYSNQPQHF
>17|TRBV24-1
CVTSDLEAGGPSNEQFF
>13|TRBV5-5
CASSHGANTEAFF
>16|TRBV3-1
CASSQDSSRDPYGYTF
>15|TRBV2
CASSEWNRSNSPLHF
>14|TRBV28
CASRPGQGTNEQYF
>16|TRBV4-1
CASSQAQRGGYYEQYF
>16|TRBV24-1
CATSHRDRGMEETQYF
>16|TRBV5-1
CASSLAGASNYNEQFF
>14|TRBV5-8
CAGLGTERNQPQHF
>13|TRBV29-1
CSVGLREGYGYTF
>17|TRBV5-1
CASSTQGATSGNNEQYF
>15|TRBV4-1
CASRLAGADRETQYF
>13|TRBV20-1
CSALNAGPETQYF
>16|TRBV20-1
CSARDWASGTYNEQFF
>17|TRBV15
CATSRATGDGVFYEQYF
>14|TRBV9
CASSADPYTDTQYF
>15|TRBV9
CASRLSGSGSGEQFF
>16|TRBV5-6
CASSLGPAGGSYEQYF
>13|TRBV28
CASLDRVPSPLHF
>15|TRBV4-1
CASSQRISGINGQFF
>18|TRBV24-1
CATSEIRASGGLVYEQFF